The subject of this entry is one T cell receptor beta chain. Its antigen is undetermined. This entry comes from a study of beta chain features in type 1 diabetes. V lost 4 bases and J 8 bases, leaving 14 bases between the germline ends. The CDR3 has 14 amino acids. In germline, CDR1 is SGHDN, CDR2 FVKESK. Regarding the study as a whole: Whether TCRB rearrangement is influenced by HLA type was left unresolved in this analysis. Among type 1 diabetes patients, VDJ junctions had fewer insertions and more deletions. People with Type 1 diabetes carried modestly yet significantly shorter TCRB CDR3s in all four CD4+ subsets.

The whole isolated RNA underwent reverse transcription, so sequencing captured expressed TCRB transcripts. Naive, central memory and regulatory T cell samples averaged around 3.3 million reads. Generated by immunoSEQ multiplex PCR, the TCRdb table keeps only in-frame clones and is missing some. Here the sample spans about 160,000 clones, roughly 59% being singletons. The sequencing input was naive CD4+ T cells from blood. The chain couples TRBV14 to TRBJ1-4, with no clear D. The receptor was isolated from a man between 25 and 39 years old with type 1 diabetes. The CDR3 loop is CASSPAKFGEKLFF. In DNA form, the CDR3 reads TGTGCCAGCAGCCCCGCGAAGTTTGGCGAAAAACTGTTTTTT.